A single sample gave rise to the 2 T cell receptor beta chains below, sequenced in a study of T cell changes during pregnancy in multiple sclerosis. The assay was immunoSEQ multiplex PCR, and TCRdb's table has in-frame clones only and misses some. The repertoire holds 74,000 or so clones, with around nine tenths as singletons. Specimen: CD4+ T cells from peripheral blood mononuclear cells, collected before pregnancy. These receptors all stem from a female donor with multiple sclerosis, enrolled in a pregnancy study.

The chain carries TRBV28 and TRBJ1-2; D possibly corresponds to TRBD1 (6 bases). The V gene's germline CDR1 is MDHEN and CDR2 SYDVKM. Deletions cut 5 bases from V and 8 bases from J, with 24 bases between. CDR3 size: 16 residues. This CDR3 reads CASSPLGLGAPGGYTF. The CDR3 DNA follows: TGTGCCAGCAGTCCTCTTGGTTTGGGGGCGCCTGGCGGCTACACCTTC.

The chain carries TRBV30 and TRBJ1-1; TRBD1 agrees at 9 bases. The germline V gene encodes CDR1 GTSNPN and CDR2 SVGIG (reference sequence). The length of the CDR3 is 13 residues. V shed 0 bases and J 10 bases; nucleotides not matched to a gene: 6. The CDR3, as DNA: TGTGCCTGGAGTGTCGACAGGGGGGGTCGAGCTTTCTTT. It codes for CAWSVDRGGRAFF.